Listed below are T cell receptor beta chains from one sample, sequenced in a study of T-cell memory formation after mild COVID-19. TCRdb redid the calling of the 5' RACE reads with MiXCR, one entry per CDR3 protein. There are about 27,000 distinct CDR3 sequences in the sample; 15% to 20% occur only once, and about 1.4% lies in the top ten. The sample consisted of PBMCs or a T cell subset sorted from them (not recorded which). These receptors were obtained from an adult who had mild COVID-19 (a few samples of this study predate the infection). Cell type and time point are not known. CDR3s include the opening cysteine and the closing phenylalanine or tryptophan. A D gene is named only where the DNA matches it firmly. Rows give clone size only sometimes, using once, few, many, or a class for an expanded clone.

d_call j_call v_call clone_size cdr3_aa cdr3_nt
. TRBJ1-4 TRBV7-6 many CASRPRGTTNEKLFF TGTGCCAGCAGACCTCGGGGGACGACTAATGAAAAACTGTTTTTT
. TRBJ2-1 TRBV7-9 . CASMEDRYNEQFF TGTGCCAGCATGGAGGACAGATACAATGAGCAGTTCTTC
. TRBJ1-1 TRBV5-1 many CASSFRGLGAEAFF TGCGCCAGCAGCTTCCGGGGCCTTGGGGCTGAAGCTTTCTTT
. TRBJ2-1 TRBV3-2 many CASSQDHPGLIHKSYNEQFF TGTGCCAGCAGCCAAGATCATCCGGGCCTCATCCACAAATCCTACAATGAGCAGTTCTTC
TRBD2 TRBJ2-3 TRBV12-3/TRBV12-4 . CASSFSGGPADTQYF TGTGCCAGCAGTTTCTCGGGGGGGCCGGCAGATACGCAGTATTTT
TRBD2 TRBJ2-7 TRBV12-3/TRBV12-4 many CASSLTSGSSYEQYF TGTGCCAGCAGTCTAACTAGCGGTAGCTCCTACGAGCAGTACTTC
. TRBJ1-5 TRBV12-3/TRBV12-4 many CASSPHQTSNQPQHF TGTGCCAGCAGTCCACATCAGACCTCCAATCAGCCCCAGCATTTT
. TRBJ1-2 TRBV3-1 many CASSQQGYGYTF TGTGCCAGCAGCCAGCAGGGTTATGGCTACACCTTC
. TRBJ1-1 TRBV7-2 many CASSLARAATEAFF TGTGCCAGCAGCTTAGCTCGGGCGGCCACTGAAGCTTTCTTT
TRBD1 TRBJ1-5 TRBV28 many CASSPLRGYQPQHF TGTGCCAGCAGTCCTCTCAGGGGGTACCAGCCCCAGCATTTT
TRBD2 TRBJ2-3 TRBV4-3 . CASSRQPGLATSTDTQYF TGCGCCAGCAGCCGGCAACCGGGACTAGCGACTAGCACAGATACGCAGTATTTT
TRBD2 TRBJ2-3 TRBV7-3 many CASSLYARGTSGAARNTQYF TGTGCCAGCAGCTTATACGCCCGGGGGACTAGCGGGGCCGCCAGGAATACGCAGTATTTT
TRBD2 TRBJ2-1 TRBV12-3/TRBV12-4 . CASSFVGEGVNEQFF TGTGCCAGCAGTTTCGTGGGGGAGGGCGTAAATGAGCAGTTCTTC
. TRBJ2-5 TRBV5-6 many CASSLGISLQTQYF TGTGCCAGCAGCTTGGGTATTAGCTTGCAGACCCAGTACTTC
. TRBJ2-7 TRBV19 . CASSFGPGRAQYF TGTGCCAGTAGTTTTGGACCGGGACGGGCGCAGTACTTC
TRBD2 TRBJ2-1 TRBV24-1 few CATSDPTTSGKYEQFF TGTGCCACCAGTGACCCTACGACTAGCGGGAAGTATGAGCAGTTCTTC
. TRBJ2-6 TRBV20-1 many CSALWTAWGANVLTF TGCAGTGCTTTATGGACGGCTTGGGGGGCCAACGTCCTGACTTTC
TRBD1 TRBJ2-5 TRBV7-2 many CASSWGGQVQETQYF TGTGCCAGCAGCTGGGGCGGACAGGTACAAGAGACCCAGTACTTC
TRBD2 TRBJ2-1 TRBV5-1 many CASSASTTSGGPVRGDEQFF TGCGCCAGCAGCGCATCAACGACTAGCGGGGGGCCCGTTAGGGGAGATGAGCAGTTCTTC
. TRBJ1-1 TRBV7-9 . CARSLGMRGRKNTEAFF TGTGCCAGGAGCTTAGGGATGCGGGGACGTAAGAACACTGAAGCTTTCTTT
. TRBJ1-1 TRBV20-1 . CSARGTGAEAFF TGCAGTGCTAGAGGGACTGGAGCTGAAGCTTTCTTT
. TRBJ2-1 TRBV6-2/TRBV6-3 . CASRKSSSYNEQFF TGTGCCAGCAGGAAATCCAGCTCCTACAATGAGCAGTTCTTC
. TRBJ1-6 TRBV6-5 many CASSYTRGANSPLHF TGTGCCAGCAGTTACACCCGCGGGGCTAATTCACCCCTCCACTTT
TRBD2 TRBJ2-5 TRBV20-1 many CSARGEPFTSGRSETQYF TGCAGTGCTAGAGGAGAGCCCTTTACTAGCGGGAGAAGTGAGACCCAGTACTTC
TRBD1 TRBJ1-2 TRBV7-2 few CASSRNRQGRNYGYTF TGTGCCAGCAGCCGGAACCGACAGGGCCGGAACTATGGCTACACCTTC
. TRBJ2-1 TRBV7-9 many CASSLVGSEQFF TGTGCCAGCAGCTTAGTGGGTAGTGAGCAGTTCTTC
. TRBJ1-1 TRBV7-8 . CASSSSISRAFF TGTGCCAGCAGCTCATCCATTAGCCGAGCTTTCTTT
. TRBJ1-2 TRBV12-3/TRBV12-4 many CASTTDGNYGYTF TGTGCCAGCACCACGGACGGGAACTATGGCTACACCTTC
. TRBJ2-5 TRBV6-5 many CASSPTTQQETQYF TGTGCCAGCAGTCCGACTACCCAGCAAGAGACCCAGTACTTC
. TRBJ2-1 TRBV2 many CASSEVAAIGEQFF TGTGCCAGCAGTGAAGTAGCAGCCATTGGCGAGCAGTTCTTC
. TRBJ2-3 TRBV5-1 many CASSLGTSTDTQYF TGCGCCAGCAGCTTGGGGACCAGCACAGATACGCAGTATTTT
. TRBJ2-2 TRBV24-1 . CATSDLYRDPGELFF TGTGCCACCAGTGATTTGTACAGGGACCCCGGGGAGCTGTTTTTT
. TRBJ2-2 TRBV30 . CAWSRQNTGELFF TGTGCCTGGAGTCGACAGAACACCGGGGAGCTGTTTTTT
. TRBJ2-7 TRBV3-1 . CASSHQDPVLRDEQYF TGTGCCAGCAGCCACCAAGACCCTGTTCTAAGAGACGAGCAGTACTTC
. TRBJ2-7 TRBV4-2 . CASSPGTPPYEQYF TGTGCCAGCAGCCCCGGGACGCCCCCCTACGAGCAGTACTTC
. TRBJ1-5 TRBV6-1 many CASSRGRQPQHF TGTGCCAGCAGCCGGGGTCGACAGCCCCAGCATTTT
TRBD2 TRBJ2-2 TRBV20-1 many CSAREGGAAGELFF TGCAGTGCTAGAGAGGGAGGGGCGGCCGGGGAGCTGTTTTTT
. TRBJ1-5 TRBV7-9 . CASRGGASNQPQHF TGTGCCAGCAGAGGAGGGGCTAGCAATCAGCCCCAGCATTTT
. TRBJ2-7 TRBV18 many CASSATRFYEQYF TGTGCCAGCTCGGCCACTCGATTCTACGAGCAGTACTTC
. TRBJ2-3 TRBV7-6 many CASSPVRGSPVGIYTQYF TGTGCCAGCAGCCCCGTGAGGGGTTCTCCCGTAGGTATCTATACGCAGTATTTT
. TRBJ2-5 TRBV5-1 many CASTLQETQYF TGCGCCAGCACTCTCCAAGAGACCCAGTACTTC
TRBD2 TRBJ2-7 TRBV3-1 many CASSQIPSGGYEQYF TGTGCCAGCAGCCAAATTCCTAGCGGGGGTTACGAGCAGTACTTC
TRBD1 TRBJ1-1 TRBV12-3/TRBV12-4 . CASSFSTGASTEAFF TGTGCCAGCAGTTTCTCCACAGGGGCCTCCACTGAAGCTTTCTTT
TRBD1 TRBJ1-4 TRBV5-1 many CASSLAGTGSEKLFF TGCGCCAGCAGCTTGGCCGGGACAGGGTCTGAAAAACTGTTTTTT
TRBD1 TRBJ1-2 TRBV19 once CASRTGQGKVYGYTF TGTGCCAGTAGAACAGGACAGGGGAAGGTCTATGGCTACACCTTC
. TRBJ1-1 TRBV4-1 many CASSQRDLGLSGEAFF TGCGCCAGCAGCCAACGGGACTTGGGGCTCTCTGGTGAAGCTTTCTTT
TRBD1 TRBJ1-2 TRBV6-1 . CASSQGTGVRGGYTF TGTGCCAGCAGTCAGGGGACAGGGGTCAGGGGTGGCTACACCTTC
TRBD1 TRBJ1-1 TRBV20-1 many CSAREGGREAFF TGCAGTGCTAGAGAAGGGGGCAGGGAAGCTTTCTTT
. TRBJ2-7 TRBV20-1 many CSAPPGGFSDYEQYF TGCAGTGCTCCCCCCGGCGGGTTCAGCGACTACGAGCAGTACTTC
. TRBJ1-1 TRBV6-6 many CASSYGTSPYMNTEAFF TGTGCCAGCAGTTACGGGACAAGTCCCTACATGAACACTGAAGCTTTCTTT
. TRBJ2-1 TRBV12-3/TRBV12-4 many CASSLMDEQFF TGTGCCAGCAGTTTAATGGATGAGCAGTTCTTC
. TRBJ2-5 TRBV4-1 many CASSQVSAYQETQYF TGCGCCAGCAGCCAAGTATCTGCGTACCAAGAGACCCAGTACTTC
. TRBJ2-7 TRBV12-3/TRBV12-4 medium-sized CASSLQYEQYF TGTGCCAGCAGTTTACAATACGAGCAGTACTTC
TRBD1 TRBJ1-2 TRBV6-2/TRBV6-3 few CASSYGTGTVVDGYTF TGTGCCAGCAGCTATGGGACAGGCACCGTTGTCGATGGCTACACCTTC